This passage covers 28 T cell receptor beta chains from one sample sequenced in a study of cytomegalovirus exposure and HLA in healthy donors. The PCR made use of 60 Vbeta and 13 Jbeta primers. The assay was immunoSEQ multiplex PCR, and TCRdb's table has in-frame clones only and misses some. There are roughly 150,000 clones in the sample; 65% to 85% occur only once, and around 7% lies in the top ten. Sequencing was done on a sample of PBMCs. These TCRs come from a woman aged 40 to 49 in good health and CMV-seropositive.

This clone was seen only a few times. The chain carries TRBV15 and TRBJ2-1, with 9 bases fitting TRBD1. Germline V gene data show CDR1 as LNHNV and CDR2 as YYDKDF (reference sequence). After removal of 3 bases from V and 7 bases from J, the junction contained 13 bases not matched to a gene. The CDR3 has 17 amino acids. The CDR3 DNA reads TGTGCCACCAGCAGCACAGGGGGCACGGGGGGTTATAATGAGCAGTTCTTC. This encodes CATSSTGGTGGYNEQFF. The entire variable domain, with the rest obtained from reference TRBV15 and TRBJ2-1, is as follows: DAMVIQNPRYQVTQFGKPVTLSCSQTLNHNVMYWYQQKSSQAPKLLFHYYDKDFNNEADTPDNFQSRRPNTSFCFLDIRSPGLGDTAMYLCATSSTGGTGGYNEQFFGPGTRLTVL.

The chain combines TRBV19 with TRBJ1-2; TRBD1 matches at 7 bases. V was pared by 6 bases and J by 6 bases, with 4 bases of the junction left unmatched. The length of the CDR3 is 12 residues. Germline lookup yields CDR1 LNHDA and CDR2 SQIVND (reference sequence). CDR3 residues: CASSVGGHGYTF. DNA for the CDR3: TGTGCCAGTAGCGTAGGGGGCCATGGCTACACCTTC.

This chain links TRBV6-1 with TRBJ1-1; D call uncertain. V lost 7 bases and J lost 3, with 9 bases in between. Germline CDR1 is MNHNS and CDR2 is SASEGT. The CDR3 has 12 amino acids. The CDR3 is CASTSGYTEAFF. The CDR3 DNA is TGTGCCAGCACTTCCGGGTACACTGAAGCTTTCTTT.

This rearrangement joins TRBV6-5 to TRBJ2-3; perhaps TRBD2 as D (6 bases). This CDR3 spans 15 amino acids. Germline loops: CDR1 MNHEY, CDR2 SVGAGI. Trimming shortened V by 5 bases and J by 2 bases, and 14 bases separated the two germline ends. CDR3 sequence reads: CASSPKAGLTDTQYF. The CDR3 nucleotides read TGTGCCAGCAGTCCGAAGGCGGGGCTCACAGATACGCAGTATTTT.

The chain uses TRBV11-1 and TRBJ2-1; 8 nucleotides align to TRBD1. This CDR3 contains 16 residues. With 5 bases clipped from V and 9 bases from J, the junction kept 15 bases outside the gene matches. CDR1 is SGHAT, CDR2 FQDESV, per germline (reference sequence). CDR3 nucleotide sequence: TGTGCCAGCAGCGTTGTCACAGGGGGAGGTTTTGGTGAGCAGTTCTTC. Residues: CASSVVTGGGFGEQFF.

The chain links TRBV5-6 to TRBJ1-1; 11 bases match TRBD1. The ends lost 4 bases at V and 9 bases at J; junction bases unmatched: 8. The CDR3 totals 14 residues. The germline V gene encodes CDR1 SGHDT and CDR2 YYEEEE. The CDR3 region is CASSLRTGGEKAFF. The CDR3 DNA reads TGTGCCAGCAGCCTCAGGACAGGGGGCGAGAAAGCTTTCTTT.

The J gene is TRBJ1-2, the V gene TRBV4-2; 7 bases line up with TRBD1. Trimming cost V 1 base and J 5 bases; bases outside gene matches: 7. The germline gives CDR1 LGHNA, CDR2 YNFKEQ. This CDR3 has 15 amino acids. The CDR3 DNA sequence: TGTGCCAGCAGCCAAGGAGGGACAGCAGCTTATGGCTACACCTTC. Translation: CASSQGGTAAYGYTF.

The V call is TRBV19, the J call TRBJ2-5; 9 nucleotides line up with TRBD1. V shed 6 bases, J shed 2 bases, and the junction held 1 base outside the gene matches. The CDR3 has 13 amino acids. From germline, CDR1 is LNHDA and CDR2 SQIVND (reference sequence). CDR3 protein: CASRDRGQETQYF. CDR3 coding DNA: TGTGCCAGTAGAGACAGGGGGCAAGAGACCCAGTACTTC. The whole variable domain, filled in from reference TRBV19 and TRBJ2-5, reads DGGITQSPKYLFRKEGQNVTLSCEQNLNHDAMYWYRQDPGQGLRLIYYSQIVNDFQKGDIAEGYSVSREKKESFPLTVTSAQKNPTAFYLCASRDRGQETQYFGPGTRLLVL.

As for this clone: The sample contains more than one DNA sequence encoding this CDR3. The chain employs TRBV27 and TRBJ2-3; D not resolved. The CDR3 runs to 13 residues. The V end lost 3 bases, the J end lost 0 bases, and 4 bases lay between the germline ends. Germline-derived CDR1 and CDR2 are MNHEY and SMNVEV (reference sequence). Written as DNA, the CDR3 is TGTGCCAGCAGTTTTCTTAGCACAGATACGCAGTATTTT. Its protein is CASSFLSTDTQYF.

This chain joins TRBV5-4 and TRBJ1-1; D may be TRBD1 (6 bases). V lost 1 base and J lost 4, with 11 bases in between. CDR3 length: 14 amino acids. From germline, CDR1 is SGHNT and CDR2 YYREEE (reference sequence). The CDR3 here is CASSLQTGRTEAFF. The CDR3 nucleotides are TGTGCCAGCAGCTTGCAAACAGGGCGCACTGAAGCTTTCTTT.

The chain combines TRBV4-1 with TRBJ2-2; 8 bases agree with TRBD1. Trimming removed 0 bases from V and 6 bases from J; junction bases left unmatched: 9. The CDR3 is 17 residues long. CDR1 MGHRA and CDR2 YSYEKL come from the germline V gene. CDR3 loop: CASSQEGAGGAAGELFF. DNA of the CDR3: TGCGCCAGCAGCCAAGAAGGCGCAGGGGGCGCGGCCGGGGAGCTGTTTTTT.

The V and J genes are TRBV7-3 and TRBJ1-1; a possible D gene is TRBD1 (5 bases). The germline V gene has CDR1 SGHTA and CDR2 FQGTGA. The V and J ends lost 8 bases and 9 bases respectively, with 19 bases between them. This CDR3 has 13 amino acids. Here the CDR3 reads CASAAAGGFQAFF. The CDR3, as DNA: TGTGCCAGCGCGGCAGCCGGGGGGTTCCAAGCTTTCTTT.

This chain links TRBV7-6 with TRBJ1-3; 9 nucleotides align to TRBD1. The CDR3 runs 15 residues. With V trimmed by 5 bases and J by 3 bases, 5 bases remained unmatched. Germline loops: CDR1 SGHVS, CDR2 FNYEAQ. The CDR3 DNA reads TGTGCCAGCAGCCCCGGACAGGGGTTTGGAAACACCATATATTTT. As protein: CASSPGQGFGNTIYF. Looking up the rest from reference TRBV7-6 and TRBJ1-3 gives the full variable domain: GAGVSQSPRYKVTKRGQDVALRCDPISGHVSLYWYRQALGQGPEFLTYFNYEAQQDKSGLPNDRFSAERPEGSISTLTIQRTEQRDSAMYRCASSPGQGFGNTIYFGEGSWLTVV.

About this clone: Other DNA sequences in the same sample also yield this CDR3. The chain uses TRBV27 and TRBJ2-6; no definite D call. Per the germline V gene, CDR1 is MNHEY and CDR2 is SMNVEV (reference sequence). V was shortened by 6 bases and J by 4 bases, with 7 bases between the two germline ends. The CDR3 is 13 residues long. The CDR3 coding sequence is TGTGCCAGCAGCCGTGGCGGGGCCAACGTCCTGACTTTC. It specifies CASSRGGANVLTF.

This chain uses TRBV10-2 with TRBJ1-5; no firm D call. Germline assignment: CDR1 WSHSY and CDR2 SAAADI. V lost 3 bases, J lost 0 bases, and 6 bases lay in between. The CDR3 runs to 14 residues. CDR3 coding DNA: TGCGCCAGCAGTGACGGGTATAGCAATCAGCCCCAGCATTTT. Protein product: CASSDGYSNQPQHF.

The chain joins TRBV27 to TRBJ2-7; no clear D gene. CDR1 and CDR2 from the germline V gene are MNHEY and SMNVEV (reference sequence). The CDR3 is 11 residues long. V lost 4 bases to trimming and J lost 3 bases, with 4 bases between them. Here the CDR3 DNA reads TGTGCCAGCAGTTCGTACTACGAGCAGTACTTC. It specifies CASSSYYEQYF.

The chain links TRBV10-2 to TRBJ1-5, with a weak D call TRBD1 (6 bases). V was pared by 6 bases and J by 2 bases, with 11 bases between. CDR3 length: 14 amino acids. Germline V CDR1 and CDR2: WSHSY, SAAADI. Here the CDR3 reads CASSRGWGNQPQHF. The CDR3 coding sequence is TGCGCCAGCAGCAGGGGATGGGGCAATCAGCCCCAGCATTTT.

The genes are TRBV19 and TRBJ2-3; D perhaps matches TRBD2 (6 bases). The CDR3 runs to 15 residues. CDR1 LNHDA and CDR2 SQIVND come from the germline V gene (reference sequence). V was cut by 4 bases and J by 0 bases, with 11 bases left in between. The CDR3 nucleotides read TGTGCCAGTAGTAGATTAGCGGCTAGCACAGATACGCAGTATTTT. Translation: CASSRLAASTDTQYF.

V is TRBV5-4 and J is TRBJ1-4; tentatively, D is TRBD1 (5 bases). Trimming removed 4 bases from V and 7 bases from J, with 14 bases in between. The CDR3 runs to 14 residues. The germline gives CDR1 SGHNT, CDR2 YYREEE (reference sequence). Here the CDR3 DNA reads TGTGCCAGCAGCATCGACAGACGAATTGAAAAACTGTTTTTT. This codes for CASSIDRRIEKLFF.

This rearrangement joins TRBV5-5 to TRBJ2-5; 8 positions match TRBD1. This CDR3 contains 15 residues. Germline trimming cut 4 bases from V and 2 bases from J; bases unmatched to any gene: 7. Germline V gives CDR1 SGHKS, CDR2 YYEKEE (reference sequence). The CDR3 DNA reads as TGTGCCAGCAGCCTCAGGGGGCGGAGACAAGAGACCCAGTACTTC. It codes for CASSLRGRRQETQYF.

The chain is built from TRBV19 and TRBJ2-5, with TRBD2 identical over 8 bases. This CDR3 contains 17 residues. The trim removed 3 bases at V and 5 bases at J, leaving 14 bases unmatched. Germline V lookup: CDR1 LNHDA, CDR2 SQIVND (reference sequence). Here the CDR3 DNA reads TGTGCCAGTAGTATTCGGATAGCGGGGATGGGCGCGGAGACCCAGTACTTC. It specifies CASSIRIAGMGAETQYF. Based on the CDR3 plus reference TRBV19 and TRBJ2-5, the full variable domain is DGGITQSPKYLFRKEGQNVTLSCEQNLNHDAMYWYRQDPGQGLRLIYYSQIVNDFQKGDIAEGYSVSREKKESFPLTVTSAQKNPTAFYLCASSIRIAGMGAETQYFGPGTRLLVL.

This clone has just a few counts. The chain carries TRBV14 and TRBJ1-2; D gene ambiguous. Deletions cut 0 bases from V and 2 bases from J, with 7 bases between. The CDR3 runs 14 residues. Germline V gene sequence: CDR1 SGHDN, CDR2 FVKESK. The CDR3, as DNA: TGTGCCAGCAGCCAAGATCCCAGGAACTATGGCTACACCTTC. It codes for CASSQDPRNYGYTF. The full variable domain, rest sourced from reference TRBV14 and TRBJ1-2, is EAGVTQFPSHSVIEKGQTVTLRCDPISGHDNLYWYRRVMGKEIKFLLHFVKESKQDESGMPNNRFLAERTGGTYSTLKVQPAELEDSGVYFCASSQDPRNYGYTFGSGTRLTVV.

The gene calls are TRBV7-2 and TRBJ1-2, with D perhaps TRBD1 (6 bases). The germline V gene encodes CDR1 SGHTA and CDR2 FQGNSA. The CDR3 contains 14 residues. V lost 5 bases, J lost 5 bases, and 15 bases lay in between. As DNA, the CDR3 is TGTGCCAGCAGCCCCGGACAGCGCATTTATGGCTACACCTTC. Protein: CASSPGQRIYGYTF.

This rearrangement joins TRBV9 to TRBJ1-1; D might be TRBD1 (5 bases). Germline V gene sequence: CDR1 SGDLS, CDR2 YYNGEE. Trimming took off 4 bases at V and 2 bases at J, with 9 bases between the two ends. The CDR3 runs 13 residues. The CDR3 DNA follows: TGTGCCAGCAGCAGAGACAGCAACACTGAAGCTTTCTTT. Amino acids: CASSRDSNTEAFF. The full variable domain, in which reference TRBV9 and TRBJ1-1 provide the parts outside the CDR3, is DSGVTQTPKHLITATGQRVTLRCSPRSGDLSVYWYQQSLDQGLQFLIQYYNGEERAKGNILERFSAQQFPDLHSELNLSSLELGDSALYFCASSRDSNTEAFFGQGTRLTVV.

This clone was detected a few times. This sequence joins TRBV6-6 and TRBJ1-6; no clear D. Germline-derived CDR1 and CDR2 are MNHNY and SVGAGI (reference sequence). The length of the CDR3 is 13 residues. Trimming shortened V by 8 bases and J by 8 bases, and 13 bases separated the two germline ends. The CDR3 DNA reads as TGTGCCAGCCGGGTCGGGATAGATTCACCCCTCCACTTT. Translation gives CASRVGIDSPLHF.

This rearrangement joins TRBV28 to TRBJ1-2, with TRBD1 identical over 11 bases. The length of the CDR3 is 17 residues. The germline V gene has CDR1 MDHEN and CDR2 SYDVKM. Unmatched junction bases numbered 10, after V lost 5 bases and J lost 2 bases. Here the CDR3 reads CASSAPGQGVLNYGYTF. In DNA, the CDR3 is TGTGCCAGCAGTGCCCCGGGACAGGGGGTCCTGAACTATGGCTACACCTTC.

This clone has just a few counts. The chain carries TRBV7-2 and TRBJ2-7; TRBD2 matches 8 bases. The germline V gene encodes CDR1 SGHTA and CDR2 FQGNSA. The CDR3 has 16 amino acids. Trimming cost V 5 bases and J 4 bases; bases outside gene matches: 13. The CDR3, as DNA: TGTGCCAGCAGCCTATCCAGTGCGGGGGGAATATACGAGCAGTACTTC. This encodes CASSLSSAGGIYEQYF.

The gene calls are TRBV4-2 and TRBJ2-2; weak D call: TRBD2 (5 bases). The CDR3 is made up of 17 amino acids. Trimming removed 2 bases at V and 5 bases at J, with 18 bases between. Germline CDR1 is LGHNA and CDR2 is YNFKEQ. The DNA of the CDR3 is TGTGCCAGCAGCCAATCTGTCGGCGGGCCGGTTACCGGGGAGCTGTTTTTT. The encoded protein is CASSQSVGGPVTGELFF.